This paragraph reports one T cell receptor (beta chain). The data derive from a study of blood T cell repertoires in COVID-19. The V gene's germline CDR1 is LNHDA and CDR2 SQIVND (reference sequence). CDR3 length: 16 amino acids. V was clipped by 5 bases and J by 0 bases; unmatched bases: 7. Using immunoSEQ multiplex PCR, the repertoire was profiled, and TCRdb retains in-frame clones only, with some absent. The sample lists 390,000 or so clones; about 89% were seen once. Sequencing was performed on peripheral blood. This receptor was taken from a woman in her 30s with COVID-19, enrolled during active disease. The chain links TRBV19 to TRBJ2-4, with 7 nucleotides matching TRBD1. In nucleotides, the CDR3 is TGTGCCAGTAGTGATCGACAGGGAGTAGCCAAAAACATTCAGTACTTC. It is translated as CASSDRQGVAKNIQYF.